Below, 23 T cell receptor beta chains from the same sample are listed, as sequenced in a study of T cell changes during pregnancy in multiple sclerosis. The table came from immunoSEQ multiplex PCR; TCRdb's copy has only in-frame clones and leaves some out. The sample includes fewer than 65,000 clones, around 90% seen only once; the top ten take around 3.3%. Material: peripheral blood, obtained in the first trimester of pregnancy. Receptor source: a female donor in good health, enrolled as a control in a pregnancy study.

This clone was detected once. The chain employs TRBV5-4 and TRBJ2-1; maybe TRBD1 (5 bases). From germline, CDR1 is SGHNT and CDR2 YYREEE (reference sequence). There are 16 residues in the CDR3. V lost 2 bases and J 4 bases, leaving 16 bases between the germline ends. Here the CDR3 reads CASSFAGSLRYNEQFF. Here the CDR3 DNA reads TGTGCCAGCAGCTTTGCAGGGTCCCTTAGGTACAATGAGCAGTTCTTC.

The chain is built from TRBV4-1 and TRBJ2-7, with TRBD2 matching 13 bases. The trim removed 0 bases at V and 3 bases at J, leaving 8 bases unmatched. The CDR3 is 18 amino acids. CDR1 is MGHRA and CDR2 is YSYEKL in the germline V gene. CDR3 DNA sequence: TGCGCCAGCAGCCAAGATGTACTAGCGGGAGGGCCTCTCTACGAGCAGTACTTC. This codes for CASSQDVLAGGPLYEQYF.

This clone has only a few counts. The gene calls are TRBV4-1 and TRBJ2-3, with a tentative D call TRBD2 (5 bases). Per germline, CDR1 MGHRA and CDR2 YSYEKL. Trimming left V 4 bases short and J 3 bases short, with 8 bases between. The CDR3 loop spans 13 amino acids. The CDR3 is CASSPEATDTQYF. The DNA for the CDR3 is TGCGCCAGCAGCCCGGAGGCTACAGATACGCAGTATTTT.

The chain has TRBV5-6 and TRBJ1-5; a weak D match, TRBD1 (5 bases). V was cut by 2 bases and J by 0 bases, with 9 bases left in between. This CDR3 has 15 residues. The germline CDR1 and CDR2 sequences are SGHDT and YYEEEE. CDR3 in DNA: TGTGCCAGCAGCTTCCAGGGATATAGCAATCAGCCCCAGCATTTT. It translates to CASSFQGYSNQPQHF.

The chain recombines TRBV5-6 with TRBJ1-5; 8 nucleotides match TRBD1. The CDR3 is 17 residues long. Losses at the gene ends were 3 bases for V and 8 bases for J; bases not matched to a gene: 16. CDR1 is SGHDT, CDR2 YYEEEE, per germline. The CDR3, as DNA: TGTGCCAGCAGCTCCTCCTTGATGGGACAGGTCCCAAAGCCCCAGCATTTT. Protein sequence: CASSSSLMGQVPKPQHF.

This rearrangement joins TRBV7-9 to TRBJ1-1, with 8 positions matching TRBD1. V trimming: 0 bases; J trimming: 4 bases; junction bases outside the gene matches: 10. The CDR3 covers 17 residues. The germline CDR1 and CDR2 sequences are SEHNR and FQNEAQ (reference sequence). DNA of the CDR3: TGTGCCAGCAGCTTAGCCGTAGCGACAGGGGCCGGCACTGAAGCTTTCTTT. Translation gives CASSLAVATGAGTEAFF.

This rearrangement joins TRBV5-6 to TRBJ2-5, with D possibly TRBD2 on 5 matching bases. There are 14 residues in the CDR3. Germline V gene sequence: CDR1 SGHDT, CDR2 YYEEEE. Trimming left V 4 bases short and J 2 bases short, with 12 bases between. CDR3 region: CASSIAGGQETQYF. DNA for the CDR3: TGTGCCAGCAGCATTGCTGGAGGACAAGAGACCCAGTACTTC.

This chain connects TRBV7-9 to TRBJ2-2; TRBD1 is a possible D gene (7 bases). Deletions cut 3 bases from V and 3 bases from J, with 17 bases between. The CDR3 length is 17 residues. The germline CDR1 and CDR2 sequences are SEHNR and FQNEAQ (reference sequence). This chain's CDR3 is CASSFSRGVVYTGELFF. The CDR3 DNA reads as TGTGCCAGCAGCTTTTCCAGGGGGGTAGTGTACACCGGGGAGCTGTTTTTT.

The V gene is TRBV5-6, the J gene TRBJ2-7; D might be TRBD1 (6 bases). The CDR3 is 13 amino acids. The ends were cut back, 4 bases at V and 5 bases at J, with 13 bases in the middle. Germline-derived CDR1 and CDR2 are SGHDT and YYEEEE. In DNA form, the CDR3 reads TGTGCCAGCAGCAAAAACAGGGTTCACGAGCAGTACTTC. Amino acid sequence: CASSKNRVHEQYF.

This clone is medium-sized within its sample. The chain carries TRBV6-4 and TRBJ2-2; TRBD1 matches at 7 bases. V gave up 2 bases and J gave up 4 bases; unmatched junction bases: 1. CDR1 is MRHNA, CDR2 SNTAGT, per germline. CDR3 length equals 14 residues. The CDR3 DNA sequence: TGTGCCAGCAGTGACGGGACAGTCACCGGGGAGCTGTTTTTT. Amino acid sequence: CASSDGTVTGELFF.

This clone was seen only once. This sequence joins TRBV28 and TRBJ2-3; TRBD1 aligns across 8 bases. Germline V gives CDR1 MDHEN, CDR2 SYDVKM. This CDR3 contains 16 residues. The J segment lost 0 bases and the V segment lost 7 bases, leaving 9 bases of the junction unmatched. CDR3 sequence: CASNSGWTGSTDTQYF. The CDR3 DNA reads as TGTGCCAGCAACTCGGGGTGGACAGGGAGCACAGATACGCAGTATTTT.

Concerning this clone: This specimen includes other DNA sequences encoding the same CDR3. The rearrangement links TRBV6-5 to TRBJ1-5; D remains unclear. The germline V gene encodes CDR1 MNHEY and CDR2 SVGAGI. This CDR3 spans 15 amino acids. Trimming shortened V by 0 bases and J by 2 bases, and 8 bases separated the two germline ends. The CDR3, as DNA: TGTGCCAGCAGTTACTCGTACAGAGGCAATCAGCCCCAGCATTTT. The encoded protein is CASSYSYRGNQPQHF.

The chain couples TRBV7-8 to TRBJ2-1; D unresolved. The CDR3 loop spans 13 amino acids. V lost 2 bases and J 1 base, leaving 3 bases between the germline ends. Germline CDR1 is SGHVS and CDR2 is FQNEAQ. The CDR3 DNA reads as TGTGCCAGCAGCTTACAGTCCTACAATGAGCAGTTCTTC. This gives the protein CASSLQSYNEQFF.

The rearrangement uses TRBV4-2 and TRBJ2-7; 8 nucleotides align to TRBD2. V lost 3 bases to trimming and J lost 9 bases; unmatched junction nucleotides: 16. Per the germline V gene, CDR1 is LGHNA and CDR2 is YNFKEQ. There are 16 residues in the CDR3. CDR3 loop: CASSQSPGLGLQGQYF. Written as DNA, the CDR3 is TGTGCCAGCAGCCAGAGCCCGGGACTAGGATTACAAGGGCAGTACTTC.

V gene TRBV5-1 combines with J gene TRBJ2-5, with TRBD2 matching 12 bases. This CDR3 is 16 amino acids long. J lost 0 bases, V lost 6 bases, and 6 bases had no gene match. Germline CDR1 is SGHRS and CDR2 is YFSETQ. CDR3 sequence: CASTTSGRSHQETQYF. The CDR3 coding sequence is TGCGCCAGCACTACTAGCGGGAGGAGCCACCAAGAGACCCAGTACTTC.

The rearrangement uses TRBV5-1 and TRBJ1-5; a weak D match, TRBD1 (5 bases). V lost 0 bases to trimming and J lost 7 bases, with 11 bases between them. Looked up from germline, CDR1 is SGHRS and CDR2 is YFSETQ. The CDR3 sequence is 14 residues long. The CDR3 region has the DNA TGCGCCAGCAGCTTGGGGCAGGGAGGGCAGCCCCAGCATTTT. Translating gives CASSLGQGGQPQHF.

This clone was seen only once. The chain has TRBV9 and TRBJ2-2, with 12 bases matching TRBD2. The length of the CDR3 is 18 residues. V was clipped by 1 base and J by 0 bases; unmatched bases: 4. The germline CDR1 and CDR2 sequences are SGDLS and YYNGEE. The CDR3 protein is CASSVRTSGNPNTGELFF. DNA of the CDR3: TGTGCCAGCAGCGTAAGGACTAGCGGGAACCCGAACACCGGGGAGCTGTTTTTT.

Only a few counts were recorded for this clone. The V gene is TRBV6-5, the J gene TRBJ1-5; 10 bases are a match to TRBD1. V lost 6 bases to trimming and J lost 4 bases; unmatched junction nucleotides: 3. This CDR3 has 14 residues. The germline CDR1 and CDR2 sequences are MNHEY and SVGAGI. CDR3: CASSRDRGNQPQHF. The CDR3 DNA reads as TGTGCCAGCAGCAGGGACAGGGGAAATCAGCCCCAGCATTTT.

V usage is TRBV25-1 and J usage is TRBJ2-7; TRBD2 aligns across 7 bases. Germline-derived CDR1 and CDR2 are MGHDK and SYGVNS. The CDR3 sequence is 15 residues long. Trimming cost V 4 bases and J 3 bases; bases outside gene matches: 9. In nucleotides, the CDR3 is TGTGCCAGCAGTGGGGGGAGGGCAGACTACTACGAGCAGTACTTC. This translates into CASSGGRADYYEQYF.

This chain links TRBV15 with TRBJ2-7; D not certain. V lost 1 base and J 1 base, leaving 8 bases between the germline ends. Per the germline V gene, CDR1 is LNHNV and CDR2 is YYDKDF (reference sequence). The length of the CDR3 is 14 residues. The CDR3: CATSRGAASYEQYF. For the CDR3, the DNA is TGTGCCACCAGCAGAGGGGCAGCTTCCTACGAGCAGTACTTC.

V usage is TRBV15 and J usage is TRBJ1-3; D is undetermined. The CDR3 loop spans 16 amino acids. V dropped 5 bases and J dropped 0 bases, with 14 bases sitting between them. CDR1 and CDR2 from the germline V gene are LNHNV and YYDKDF (reference sequence). The CDR3 nucleotides are TGTGCCACCAGCCCACGCGGTCGGCGCTCTGGAAACACCATATATTTT. The encoded protein is CATSPRGRRSGNTIYF.

The V call is TRBV10-3, the J call TRBJ1-1, with D perhaps matching TRBD1 (6 bases). The CDR3 has 13 amino acids. The germline V gene encodes CDR1 ENHRY and CDR2 SYGVKD. V lost 4 bases to trimming and J lost 3 bases, with 9 bases between them. CDR3 amino acids: CAISVNRDTEAFF. The CDR3 coding sequence is TGTGCCATCAGTGTCAACAGGGACACTGAAGCTTTCTTT.

This clone was seen once. This chain joins TRBV5-4 and TRBJ1-3; 10 positions agree with TRBD1. The trim removed 3 bases at V and 0 bases at J, leaving 9 bases unmatched. Germline V lookup: CDR1 SGHNT, CDR2 YYREEE (reference sequence). This CDR3 spans 18 amino acids. The CDR3 region has the DNA TGTGCCAGCAGCTCTGCGAGGGACAGGGGCCTCTCTGGAAACACCATATATTTT. Its protein is CASSSARDRGLSGNTIYF.